A single sample is the source of the 4 T cell receptor beta chains below, sequenced in a study of blood T cell repertoires in COVID-19. The protocol was immunoSEQ multiplex PCR, while the TCRdb copy is restricted to in-frame clones and leaves out a portion. The sample comprises some 72,000 clones, roughly 89% of which are singletons, and approximately 4.4% rests with the top ten. Material for sequencing was peripheral blood. Every receptor here comes from a man between 45 and 60 years old with active COVID-19.

In its sample, this clone was seen once. The chain couples TRBV11-3 to TRBJ2-1; 7 nucleotides line up with TRBD2. Trimming cost V 7 bases and J 4 bases; bases outside gene matches: 7. This CDR3 has 14 amino acids. CDR1 is SGHNT, CDR2 YENEEA, per germline. DNA of the CDR3: TGTGCCAGCACCCGAGGTAGCGGGTACAATGAGCAGTTCTTC. Its translation: CASTRGSGYNEQFF.

This clone showed up just once. The gene calls are TRBV5-1 and TRBJ2-5, with D perhaps TRBD2 (5 bases). Germline CDR1 reads SGHRS; CDR2 reads YFSETQ. The V gene lost 3 bases and the J gene lost 2 bases, with 8 bases spanning the gap. This CDR3 has 13 amino acids. The CDR3 loop reads CASSYSGQETQYF. CDR3 bases: TGCGCCAGCAGCTACTCGGGGCAAGAGACCCAGTACTTC.

The chain links TRBV7-2 to TRBJ1-2; the D gene is possibly TRBD1 (5 bases). Per the germline V gene, CDR1 is SGHTA and CDR2 is FQGNSA. V was trimmed by 1 base and J by 7 bases, leaving 7 bases between them. This CDR3 comprises 12 residues. Here the CDR3 reads CASSLGRGGYTF. As DNA, the CDR3 is TGTGCCAGCAGCTTAGGGAGGGGTGGCTACACCTTC. Looking up the rest from reference TRBV7-2 and TRBJ1-2 gives the full variable domain: GAGVSQSPSNKVTEKGKDVELRCDPISGHTALYWYRQSLGQGLEFLIYFQGNSAPDKSGLPSDRFSAERTGGSVSTLTIQRTQQEDSAVYLCASSLGRGGYTFGSGTRLTVV.

J is TRBJ1-5 and V is TRBV19; 8 bases are a match to TRBD1. This CDR3 is built from 14 residues. Germline lookup yields CDR1 LNHDA and CDR2 SQIVND (reference sequence). The V gene end was trimmed by 2 bases and the J gene end by 4 bases; junction bases not matched to a gene: 1. CDR3 loop: CASSIRTGNQPQHF. In DNA form, the CDR3 reads TGTGCCAGTAGTATACGGACAGGGAATCAGCCCCAGCATTTT.